This T cell receptor beta chain was sequenced during a study of T cells in Graves' hyperthyroidism and ophthalmopathy. The V gene lost 10 bases and the J gene lost 0 bases, with 34 bases spanning the gap. The CDR3 spans 21 residues. Germline V gives CDR1 ENHRY, CDR2 SYGVKD. As regards this clonotype: What it recognizes is unknown.

Amplified TCR beta CDR3 regions came from RNA transcripts. The HTBI primer set drove a first-round RT-PCR of the TCR CDR3. TCRdb ran MiXCR on the multiplex PCR reads and lists one entry per CDR3 protein. The sample holds some 24,000 distinct CDR3 sequences, around 47% seen once. Findings of the study overall: Blood held most thyroid clonotypes expanded above 0.001 frequency. In the analysis, a 13 V-J model separated ophthalmopathy from stable hyperthyroidism.

This sequence originates from a woman aged 40 to 50 with Graves' hyperthyroidism that later progressed to Graves' ophthalmopathy. The sequencing sample was made of blood. V is TRBV10-3 and J is TRBJ1-3, with D perhaps TRBD1 (5 bases). CDR3 sequence: CASLSQGSGPGRLCSGNTIYF. CDR3 DNA: TGTGCCAGCCTCTCGCAGGGAAGTGGCCCTGGGAGGCTGTGCTCTGGAAACACCATATATTTT.